Listed below are T cell receptor beta chains from one sample, sequenced in a study of OX40 agonist ivuxolimab in advanced cancers. TCRdb keeps only in-frame clones here, not all; method: immunoSEQ multiplex PCR. Of tens of thousands of clones detected, over 70% appear once; the ten largest clones hold under 8.5%. The specimen was CD4+ or CD8+ T cells sorted from blood, collected in a trial of the OX40 agonist ivuxolimab. Source of these receptors: an adult with an advanced solid tumor such as melanoma, head and neck, liver or kidney cancer. The CDR3 runs from the conserved cysteine through the conserved F or W. D genes are given only for firm matches. Size tells how often a clone was seen (once, few, many) or the class of an expanded clone, and some rows leave it out.

j_call,d_call,clone_size,v_call,cdr3_aa,cdr3_nt
TRBJ2-7,NA,few,TRBV5-6,CASSLWGTAGAYF,TGTGCCAGCAGCTTGTGGGGGACGGCCGGAGCGTACTTC
TRBJ2-2,NA,NA,TRBV6-4,CASRPGGGSGELFF,TGTGCCAGCAGACCCGGAGGGGGAAGTGGGGAGCTGTTTTTT
TRBJ1-2,NA,NA,TRBV11-2,CASSLEGRGYDGYTF,TGTGCCAGCAGCTTAGAGGGCAGGGGCTACGATGGCTACACCTTC
TRBJ2-5,NA,NA,TRBV4-1,CASSQGAARTQYF,TGCGCCAGCAGCCAAGGGGCGGCTCGCACCCAGTACTTC
TRBJ1-5,NA,NA,TRBV5-1,CASSLQPYSNQPQHF,TGTGCCAGCAGCTTACAACCTTATAGCAATCAGCCCCAGCATTTT
TRBJ2-1,TRBD1,NA,TRBV6-6,CASSWLDRVDEQFF,TGTGCCAGCAGTTGGCTCGACAGGGTGGATGAGCAGTTCTTC
TRBJ1-1,NA,NA,TRBV11-2,CASSLGRYTEAFF,TGTGCCAGCAGCTTGGGCAGGTACACTGAAGCTTTCTTT
TRBJ1-1,NA,NA,TRBV19,CASSITTSTEAFF,TGTGCCAGTAGTATCACCACGAGCACTGAAGCTTTCTTT
TRBJ2-3,TRBD2,NA,TRBV27,CASSFMAGGLESQYF,TGTGCCAGCAGTTTCATGGCGGGGGGGCTTGAGTCGCAGTATTTT
TRBJ2-1,NA,NA,TRBV7-9,CASSSWAASSYNEQFF,TGTGCCAGCAGCTCCTGGGCGGCGAGCTCCTACAATGAGCAGTTCTTC
TRBJ2-7,NA,NA,TRBV4-1,CASSQEIGGGYEQYF,TGCGCCAGCAGCCAAGAGATTGGGGGCGGCTACGAGCAGTACTTC
TRBJ2-1,NA,once,TRBV11-2,CASSLVWGLAFNEQFF,TGTGCCAGCAGCTTAGTTTGGGGTCTAGCGTTCAATGAGCAGTTCTTC
TRBJ2-5,NA,NA,TRBV29-1,CSGGLKETQYF,TGCAGCGGTGGACTGAAGGAGACCCAGTACTTC
TRBJ1-1,NA,NA,TRBV10-2,CASRDQGLAGSEAFF,TGCGCCAGCAGAGACCAGGGGTTGGCCGGGAGTGAAGCTTTCTTT
TRBJ2-2,NA,NA,TRBV2,CASRGNQDGTGELFF,TGTGCCAGCAGGGGTAATCAGGATGGCACCGGGGAGCTGTTTTTT
TRBJ1-4,NA,NA,TRBV5-5,CASSPSPVEKLFF,TGTGCCAGCAGCCCCAGCCCGGTCGAAAAACTGTTTTTT
TRBJ1-1,NA,NA,TRBV29-1,CSVVLLTKERNTEAFF,TGCAGCGTTGTTCTATTAACCAAGGAGAGGAACACTGAAGCTTTCTTT
TRBJ2-2,NA,few,TRBV25-1,CASSASESTGELFF,TGTGCCAGCAGTGCCTCCGAGAGCACCGGGGAGCTGTTTTTT
TRBJ2-1,TRBD2,once,TRBV5-4,CASSFRLAGSEQFF,TGTGCCAGCAGCTTTAGACTAGCGGGTAGTGAGCAGTTCTTC
TRBJ1-1,NA,NA,TRBV11-1,CASSLVTGNTEAFF,TGTGCCAGCAGCTTAGTGACGGGAAACACTGAAGCTTTCTTT
TRBJ2-5,NA,NA,TRBV5-1,CASSSGDRETQYF,TGCGCCAGCAGCAGCGGGGACAGAGAGACCCAGTACTTC
TRBJ2-5,NA,NA,TRBV5-4,CASSLRGTEETQYF,TGTGCCAGCAGCTTGAGGGGGACCGAAGAGACCCAGTACTTC
TRBJ1-4,NA,NA,TRBV27,CASRPRGATNEKLFF,TGTGCCAGCAGACCAAGGGGGGCAACTAATGAAAAACTGTTTTTT
TRBJ1-1,NA,NA,TRBV6-5,CASGPGGVGSTEAFF,TGTGCCAGCGGTCCTGGGGGGGTCGGTTCGACTGAAGCTTTCTTT
TRBJ1-1,NA,NA,TRBV11-3,CASSKRGGDEAFF,TGTGCCAGCAGCAAGCGGGGGGGAGACGAAGCTTTCTTT
TRBJ2-7,TRBD1,NA,TRBV28,CASSTQGTGEDEQYF,TGTGCCAGCAGTACACAAGGGACAGGGGAGGACGAGCAGTACTTC
TRBJ1-1,NA,NA,TRBV21-1,CASSKEETGGMNTEAFF,TGTGCCAGCAGCAAAGAGGAGACAGGGGGGATGAACACTGAAGCTTTCTTT
TRBJ1-6,NA,NA,TRBV4-2,CASSPDRSNSPLHF,TGTGCCAGCAGCCCCGACAGGTCTAATTCACCCCTCCACTTT
TRBJ2-2,NA,NA,TRBV5-1,CASRTPQGITGELFF,TGCGCCAGCAGAACCCCCCAGGGAATCACCGGGGAGCTGTTTTTT
TRBJ1-2,NA,once,TRBV9,CASSVDPGYYGYTF,TGTGCCAGCAGCGTAGATCCAGGATACTATGGCTACACCTTC
TRBJ2-7,NA,NA,TRBV10-3,CAASQEGSKRYEQYF,TGTGCCGCGTCCCAGGAGGGGTCGAAACGCTACGAGCAGTACTTC
TRBJ2-7,NA,NA,TRBV29-1,CSVETFNEQYF,TGCAGCGTTGAGACATTTAACGAGCAGTACTTC
TRBJ2-7,TRBD1,few,TRBV5-5,CASSQRGQGADEQYF,TGCGCCAGCAGCCAACGGGGACAGGGGGCTGACGAGCAGTACTTC
TRBJ2-7,TRBD2,NA,TRBV28,CASSLGGGGVILYF,TGTGCCAGCAGTTTAGGTGGCGGGGGGGTAATCTTGTACTTC
TRBJ2-1,TRBD2,NA,TRBV7-2,CASSRGGTGSYNEQFF,TGTGCCAGTTCACGGGGGGGCACGGGCTCCTACAATGAGCAGTTCTTC
TRBJ2-5,NA,NA,TRBV7-2,CASSLDILETQYF,TGTGCCAGCAGCTTAGATATTTTAGAGACCCAGTACTTC
TRBJ1-1,NA,once,TRBV4-1,CASSHAAVGDTEAFF,TGCGCCAGCAGCCACGCCGCCGTGGGAGACACTGAAGCTTTCTTT
TRBJ2-1,TRBD2,NA,TRBV7-2,CASSLGSSGSTEQFF,TGTGCCAGCAGCTTAGGGTCTAGCGGGAGTACTGAGCAGTTCTTC
TRBJ2-1,TRBD1,once,TRBV7-2,CASSSGTGFENEQFF,TGTGCCAGCAGCTCCGGGACAGGGTTTGAGAATGAGCAGTTCTTC
TRBJ1-5,TRBD1,few,TRBV18,CASSSGTDQPQHF,TGTGCCAGCTCATCCGGGACAGATCAGCCCCAGCATTTT
TRBJ1-5,TRBD1,NA,TRBV4-1,CASSQDRGNQPQHF,TGCGCCAGCAGCCAGGACAGGGGAAATCAGCCCCAGCATTTT
TRBJ2-3,TRBD1,NA,TRBV28,CASNSLGQPIGDTQYF,TGTGCCAGCAATTCTTTGGGACAGCCCATCGGAGACACGCAGTATTTT
TRBJ2-3,NA,NA,TRBV4-3,CASSLGDFTDTQYF,TGCGCCAGCAGCCTAGGGGATTTCACAGATACGCAGTATTTT
TRBJ1-1,NA,NA,TRBV5-1,CASSSHTEAFF,TGCGCCAGCAGCTCCCACACTGAAGCTTTCTTT
TRBJ1-3,NA,NA,TRBV11-3,CASSLDPPENSGNTIYF,TGTGCCAGCAGCTTAGATCCTCCGGAAAACTCTGGAAACACCATATATTTT
TRBJ1-1,NA,NA,TRBV18,CASSPPAGDTEAFF,TGTGCCAGCTCACCACCCGCAGGGGACACTGAAGCTTTCTTT
TRBJ2-7,NA,NA,TRBV2,CASSGDLYEQYF,TGTGCCAGCAGTGGTGACCTCTACGAGCAGTACTTC
TRBJ2-5,NA,NA,TRBV2,CASSESLVRGGWETQYF,TGTGCCAGCAGTGAATCCCTCGTCAGGGGGGGGTGGGAGACCCAGTACTTC
TRBJ2-6,NA,once,TRBV7-3,CASSTPRTGANVLTF,TGTGCCAGCAGTACTCCTCGGACTGGGGCCAACGTCCTGACTTTC
TRBJ1-3,NA,NA,TRBV10-2,CASRSRVSGNTIYF,TGCGCCAGCAGATCCCGGGTCTCGGGAAACACCATATATTTT
TRBJ2-1,NA,NA,TRBV19,CASSWGTLYNEQFF,TGTGCCAGTAGTTGGGGGACTCTTTACAATGAGCAGTTCTTC
TRBJ2-5,TRBD1,NA,TRBV11-3,CASSPIRDSLRETQYF,TGTGCCAGCAGCCCCATCCGGGACAGCCTAAGAGAGACCCAGTACTTC
TRBJ2-1,TRBD1,few,TRBV19,CASSIWGQGSNEQFF,TGTGCCAGTAGTATATGGGGACAGGGGAGCAATGAGCAGTTCTTC
TRBJ1-4,NA,NA,TRBV29-1,CSGKGGNEKLFF,TGCAGCGGCAAGGGGGGGAATGAAAAACTGTTTTTT
TRBJ1-4,NA,NA,TRBV5-1,CASRRGATNEKLFF,TGCGCCAGCAGGAGGGGAGCAACTAATGAAAAACTGTTTTTT
TRBJ1-6,NA,NA,TRBV9,CASSPQGRGNSPLHF,TGTGCCAGCAGCCCCCAGGGAAGGGGTAATTCACCCCTCCACTTT
TRBJ2-7,TRBD1,NA,TRBV4-3,CASSQDWGQGYEQYF,TGCGCCAGCAGCCAAGATTGGGGACAGGGGTACGAGCAGTACTTC
TRBJ1-1,NA,NA,TRBV7-9,CASSSGPWGSIMNTEAFF,TGTGCCAGCAGCTCCGGACCCTGGGGGTCGATTATGAACACTGAAGCTTTCTTT